This T cell receptor beta chain was sequenced in a study of siplizumab effects on memory and regulatory T cells (dated by TCRdb to between 2018 and 2020). Background for the entire study: The study examined how the anti-CD2 antibody siplizumab affects alloreactive T-cell subsets in allogeneic mixed lymphocyte reactions built from human PBMCs.

In three donor pairs, further sequencing was done on unstimulated CD8+ naive, CD4+ memory, CD8+ TEMRA, CD4+ naive and CD8+ effector memory subsets. TCRbeta CDR3 sequencing was performed on sorted unstimulated T cells and on proliferating T cells recovered from mixed lymphocyte reactions. Fresh whole blood from nine to eleven HLA-typed healthy donors was used to isolate PBMCs. Reading the germline V gene (reference sequence) gives CDR1 SGHNT and CDR2 YYREEE. V is shortened by 0 bases, J by 4 bases, and the region joining them spans 2 bases. There are 11 amino acids in the CDR3, from cysteine to phenylalanine inclusive. The retained sequence is limited to the CDR3, 33 bases, with the frame set at the first base. Broader findings and caveats from the paper: Because sequences below about 10^-5 frequency were poorly captured, only a minor fraction of alloreactive clones could be mapped to unstimulated subsets. Roughly 75-95% of proliferating CD4+ or CD8+ clones could not be assigned a naive or memory phenotype. The suppressive function of proliferating Tregs from siplizumab cultures was not functionally confirmed. Siplizumab significantly lowered the cumulative frequency of alloreactive sequences that could be traced to unstimulated CD4+ memory T cells. Of the alloreactive CD4+ clones that could be mapped, the Treg-derived share averaged around 70% with siplizumab compared with roughly 27% in control reactions. Unstimulated naive T cells appeared to be more diverse than memory T cells, and naive cells seemed to make a substantial contribution to the alloresponse.

Comments on this clone: It lacks a known antigen. Base qualities were left out, and no much larger clone turns up one base away.

The library relied on the immunoSEQ multiplex PCR assay. Approximately 100,000 TCR templates per sample were assayed on the deep sequencing platform. Genomic DNA extracted from sorted T cells was used for TCRbeta CDR3 sequencing. As for how the authors treated the data: The R programming language was used for clonal analysis of TCRbeta CDR3 data. Alloreactive CD4+ and CD8+ clones were identified by comparing unstimulated samples to CFSE-low samples taken after the reaction. Regulatory or non-regulatory origin of alloreactive CD4+ clones was assigned by matching sequences to the sorted unstimulated Treg and non-Treg repertoires. TCRdb limited this immuneACCESS table to in-frame rearrangements with V and J called. A share of clones is missing; checked studies link under half to unresolved V genes, and the rest is unexplained. V and J calls plus clone size are reproduced from that table; the DNA served to infer D and trimming. The sample includes about 6,500 clones, with around 60% observed a single time. The ten top clones hold about 15% of the sample.

The V and J genes are TRBV5-4 and TRBJ2-7; the D gene assignment is ambiguous. The sequence came from a human donor in good health. The sample was effector memory CD8+ T cells sorted from blood. What this sample's cell subset or site label stands for: unstimulated CD8+ effector memory T cells. The CDR3 here reads CASSLGYEQYF. In nucleotides, the sequence is TGTGCCAGCAGCTTGGGGTACGAGCAGTACTTC.